The clone carrying this T cell receptor beta chain was counted many times. Time point noted: healthy volunteer bleed at 2 weeks. The authors' total RNA extraction used unfractionated whole blood. MiXCR was run by TCRdb on the RACE reads, yielding one entry per CDR3 protein. The repertoire includes approximately 33,000 distinct CDR3 sequences, 6% to 7.5% of them detected once, and roughly 10% sits in the top ten. This sample is drawn from a study of human T cells and chemical hapten exposure. This TCR was recovered from a human donor in good health. Some clones in this sample may be carry-over from other donors' samples. Sequences were obtained from whole blood.

The CDR3 region has the DNA TGTGCCACCAGCAGAAGTGTAAGGGTTGCCAAGTGGAATTCACCCCTCCACTTT. Translated: CATSRSVRVAKWNSPLHF. V usage is TRBV15 and J usage is TRBJ1-6; the D is unclear. Germline CDR1 is LNHNV and CDR2 is YYDKDF (reference sequence). The CDR3 sequence is 18 residues long. The V gene lost 2 bases and the J gene lost 7 bases, with 21 bases spanning the gap.